This TCR beta chain was retrieved from a study of cytomegalovirus exposure and HLA in healthy donors. Study outcomes and limitations: There were approximately 150 TCR beta chains listed as cytomegalovirus-associated. The only immune exposure information that was available was CMV serostatus.

On this clone itself: Antigen unknown.

The CDR3 is 16 amino acids. CDR1 is MDHEN, CDR2 SYDVKM, per germline. With 2 bases clipped from V and 2 bases from J, the junction kept 6 bases outside the gene matches. The PCR had 60 Vbeta and 13 Jbeta primers. Repertoires were generated with immunoSEQ multiplex PCR, while TCRdb's copy carries only in-frame clones and drops some. The data contain 90,000 to 95,000 clones, about 77% of them singletons. Donors consisted of healthy bone marrow donors. The chain links TRBV28 to TRBJ1-5; 7 nucleotides agree with TRBD1. The TCR originated in a male donor in good health and CMV-seropositive. Sequencing was done on a sample of PBMCs. CDR3 protein: CASSLRAGGGNQPQHF. DNA for the CDR3: TGTGCCAGCAGTTTACGGGCAGGGGGTGGCAATCAGCCCCAGCATTTT.